The clone carrying this T cell receptor (beta chain) was counted a few times. Its target is unknown. These data are taken from a study of human T cells and chemical hapten exposure. The overall study: Variation in per-sample TCR yields came mainly from small pooled library volume differences. General observations from the study: The number of TCRs above 1 in 1000 frequency did not change after DPC sensitization.

This CDR3 has 11 amino acids. V gave up 3 bases and J gave up 3 bases, with 0 bases separating them. Germline CDR1 reads LGHNT; CDR2 reads FRNRAP. Whole blood that had not been fractionated was the source of extracted total RNA. One entry per CDR3 protein, called by TCRdb with MiXCR from the 5' RACE reads. The data show 80,000 or so distinct CDR3 sequences, 15% seen once. The TCR was taken from a female donor in good health. The chain recombines TRBV12-5 with TRBJ2-1; D unresolved. CDR3 sequence (DNA): TGTGCTAGTGGTTTCTACAATGAGCAGTTCTTC. It yields the protein CASGFYNEQFF. Supplemented by reference TRBV12-5 and TRBJ2-1, the full variable domain reads DARVTQTPRHKVTEMGQEVTMRCQPILGHNTVFWYRQTMMQGLELLAYFRNRAPLDDSGMPKDRFSAEMPDATLATLKIQPSEPRDSAVYFCASGFYNEQFFGPGTRLTVL.